This T cell receptor (beta chain) was documented in a study of cytomegalovirus exposure and HLA in healthy donors. Study outcomes and limitations: Cytomegalovirus-associated TCR beta chains were listed, numbering some 170. A reported reduction in N-insertions relative to the approximately 640-donor mean was seen in an Asian-associated ancestry cluster in a later analysis. About 87% or about 30% of the time was how often most TCR beta V segments were productive, according to an earlier analysis. Specific recognition of CMV antigens was confirmed in vitro for a few chains (all CMV-associated).

It was with 60 Vbeta and 13 Jbeta primers that the PCR ran. Assay used: immunoSEQ multiplex PCR; TCRdb lists only in-frame clones, some missing. The sample includes fewer than 250,000 clones, about three quarters of them seen just once. For this clone: Its antigen remains unknown.

The specimen was PBMCs. This TCR derives from a man aged 40-50 years in good health and CMV-seronegative.

CDR3 loop: CASSSTGYSSEAFF. CDR3 DNA: TGTGCCAGCTCATCGACAGGGTATTCCTCTGAAGCTTTCTTT. V usage is TRBV2 and J usage is TRBJ1-1, with 7 bases that match TRBD1. Per the germline V gene, CDR1 is SNHLY and CDR2 is FYNNEI. V lost 8 bases and J lost 6; bases outside the gene matches: 12. CDR3 size: 14 residues.